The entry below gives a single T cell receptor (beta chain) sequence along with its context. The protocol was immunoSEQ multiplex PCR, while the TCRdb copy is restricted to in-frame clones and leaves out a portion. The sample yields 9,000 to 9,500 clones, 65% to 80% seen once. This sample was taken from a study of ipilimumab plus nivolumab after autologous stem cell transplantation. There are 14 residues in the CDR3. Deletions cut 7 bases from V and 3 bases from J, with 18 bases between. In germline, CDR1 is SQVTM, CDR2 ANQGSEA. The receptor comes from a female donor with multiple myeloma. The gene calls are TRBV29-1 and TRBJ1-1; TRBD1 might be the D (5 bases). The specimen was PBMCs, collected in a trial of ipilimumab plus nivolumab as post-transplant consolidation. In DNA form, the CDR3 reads TGCAGCGGAGTGGAGGGGTTAACGTACACTGAAGCTTTCTTT. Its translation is CSGVEGLTYTEAFF.